This record covers a single T cell receptor (beta chain). Its antigen remains undetermined. No qualities accompany the bases; no much larger clone lies one base away. Ficoll-Paque density gradient centrifugation was used to isolate PBMCs. The CDR3 contains 14 residues, cysteine and phenylalanine counted. Only CDR3 DNA is held: 42 bases, read in frame from base 1. Trimming takes 2 bases off V and 11 bases off J; junction bases not matched to a gene: 12. CDR1 and CDR2, looked up from the germline V gene (reference sequence), are SGHKS and YYEKEE. This record comes from a study of T-cell memory formation after mild COVID-19 (dated by TCRdb to the early 2020s). Background on the whole study: TCR sequence clusters from the two donors were found to be largely donor specific. In two donors, T-cell clones that expanded and contracted after mild COVID-19 were followed by sequencing TCRalpha and TCRbeta repertoires longitudinally. The cohort was made up of two young adult volunteers, one female and one male, who were previously healthy. Beyond this particular receptor, the publication reports: Balanced CD4/CD8 phenotypes were observed for clones contracting from day 15 to 85, whereas a bias towards CD4+ was observed for a second wave of clones expanding from day 15 to 37. Some responding clones were detected in pre-infection memory, which suggested that pre-existing cross-reactive memory T cells had joined the SARS-CoV-2 response. Only a couple of mild cases were covered by the study, and larger cohorts that include severe cases with pre-infection samples were considered necessary. Contracting CD4+ clones were located mainly in the CM and EM memory subsets, whereas CD8+ clones were found to be enriched in EMRA. SARS-CoV-2 specificity was not confirmed for the second-wave clones peaking on day 37.

Reads for this sample came from an Illumina NovaSeq 6000. TCRalpha and TCRbeta cDNA libraries were constructed by 5'RACE with constant-segment primers, with sample barcodes and unique molecular identifiers being introduced. RNA was extracted from every sample with Trizol reagent. The libraries were amplified in two PCR steps, and the second step added a second sample barcode and Illumina TruSeq adapters. Sequencing of libraries was performed on an Illumina NovaSeq with 2 x 150 bp paired-end reads. The paper's data handling went like this. Reads were demultiplexed and collapsed into UMI-guided consensus sequences with migec v1.2.7. Using mixcr v2.1.11, UMI consensuses were aligned to TRA and TRB V and J templates and then assembled into clonotypes. A clonotype was counted as expanded or contracted only if both edgeR and NoisET called the change significant, with noise models trained on biological replicates. For edgeR calls, a false discovery rate-adjusted p below 0.01 and a log2 fold-change threshold of 1 were applied. As an exploratory analysis of dynamics, max-normalized trajectories of the 1000 most abundant clonotypes were examined by PCA with hierarchical clustering. Separately sequenced CD4+ and CD8+ repertoires were used to assign the CD4 or CD8 phenotype of responding clones. TCRdb took the public reads, trimmed them with fastp at Q25, ran MiXCR for clone calling and kept in-frame beta chains. Here each entry gathers all rows of one CDR3 protein and keeps the most common genes and DNA. TCRdb assigned the V and J calls; the authors' analysis was not used. In all, the sample holds 250,000 to 300,000 distinct CDR3 sequences, and around a sixth of those were seen once. Of the sample, 20% to 25% is held by the ten largest clones.

This sequence was found in a man in his late teens or twenties who had mild COVID-19 (a few samples of this study predate the infection). The sample titles of this study are shuffled in the database, so cell type and time point are left out; the donor was told from shared clones. This sequence uses TRBV5-5 and TRBJ1-1; the junction holds 7 bases that match TRBD1. Source material: PBMCs or a T cell subset sorted from them (not recorded which). The CDR3 protein is CASSFQTGRFLAFF. The nucleotide sequence reads TGTGCCAGCAGCTTTCAGACAGGGAGATTCCTGGCTTTCTTT.